The T cell receptor beta chain described here comes from a study of OX40 agonist ivuxolimab in advanced cancers. TCRdb's table, derived via immunoSEQ multiplex PCR, lists solely in-frame clones and lacks some. The sample records 90,000 or so clones, about 90% being singletons. Sequencing used CD4+ or CD8+ T cells sorted from blood, obtained in a trial of the OX40 agonist ivuxolimab. The TCR comes from an adult with an advanced solid tumor such as melanoma, head and neck, liver or kidney cancer.

The CDR3 loop is CASSEGWSTDTQYF. The DNA for the CDR3 is TGTGCCAGCAGTGAGGGGTGGAGCACAGATACGCAGTATTTT. This chain connects TRBV6-1 to TRBJ2-3; D is ambiguous. The V end lost 3 bases, the J end lost 0 bases, and 7 bases lay between the germline ends. Germline values: CDR1 MNHNS, CDR2 SASEGT. CDR3 length: 14 residues.